A selection of T cell receptor beta chains follows, all from one sample in a study of molecular identifiers for immune sequencing clone quantification. Via MiXCR, TCRdb re-called the PCR reads, giving one row per CDR3 protein. The sample lists some 650,000 distinct CDR3 sequences, just under 20% seen once, with under 0.95% in the top ten. The sequenced sample consisted of naive CD8+ T cells from blood, with Jurkat cell RNA spiked in. These receptors originate from a human donor in good health. Some libraries in this study had Jurkat cell RNA spiked in. The CDR3 runs from the conserved cysteine through the conserved F or W. D genes are given only for firm matches. Not all rows give a size; the values are once, few, many and, for expanded clones, a class.

j_gene: TRBJ2-5
d_gene: TRBD2
v_gene: TRBV3-1
abundance: .
CDR3nt: TGTGCCAGCAGCCAAGCTGGAGTAGCGGGGGGACAAGAGACCCAGTACTTC
CDR3aa: CASSQAGVAGGQETQYF

j_gene: TRBJ2-1
d_gene: .
v_gene: TRBV12-3/TRBV12-4
abundance: few
CDR3nt: TGTGCCAGCACTCGCGGGGGCAGGTACAATGAGCAGTTCTTC
CDR3aa: CASTRGGRYNEQFF

j_gene: TRBJ2-3
d_gene: TRBD2
v_gene: TRBV7-2
abundance: many
CDR3nt: TGTGCCAGCAGCTCCCTAGCGGGCTACCTCACAGATACGCAGTATTTT
CDR3aa: CASSSLAGYLTDTQYF

j_gene: TRBJ2-1
d_gene: .
v_gene: TRBV5-1
abundance: many
CDR3nt: TGCGCCAGCAGCTTTGGAGGGGTCGATGAGCAGTTCTTC
CDR3aa: CASSFGGVDEQFF

j_gene: TRBJ2-7
d_gene: .
v_gene: TRBV28
abundance: many
CDR3nt: TGTGCCAGCAGAGGCCTGGATGGGATCCGCTCCTACGAGCAGTACTTC
CDR3aa: CASRGLDGIRSYEQYF

j_gene: TRBJ2-1
d_gene: .
v_gene: TRBV11-2
abundance: many
CDR3nt: TGTGCCAGCAGCTTAGTAGGTGGGGGCCCCTACAATGAGCAGTTCTTC
CDR3aa: CASSLVGGGPYNEQFF

j_gene: TRBJ2-7
d_gene: .
v_gene: TRBV2
abundance: many
CDR3nt: TGTGCCAGCAGTGAAGTGGCAGGGGCCTACGAGCAGTACTTC
CDR3aa: CASSEVAGAYEQYF

j_gene: TRBJ2-7
d_gene: .
v_gene: TRBV24-1
abundance: many
CDR3nt: TGTGCCACCAGTGATTCCCCGACTGGCCCCTACGAGCAGTACTTC
CDR3aa: CATSDSPTGPYEQYF

j_gene: TRBJ2-5
d_gene: .
v_gene: TRBV11-2
abundance: many
CDR3nt: TGTGCCAGCAGAATGAGTTCACAAGAGACCCAGTACTTC
CDR3aa: CASRMSSQETQYF

j_gene: TRBJ1-1
d_gene: .
v_gene: TRBV13
abundance: many
CDR3nt: TGTGCCAGCAGCCGACAGGCGGGGGCTGAAGCTTTCTTT
CDR3aa: CASSRQAGAEAFF

j_gene: TRBJ2-1
d_gene: .
v_gene: TRBV27
abundance: many
CDR3nt: TGTGCCAGCAGTTCCCAGACAGGGCGGCGGGGGAATGAGCAGTTCTTC
CDR3aa: CASSSQTGRRGNEQFF

j_gene: TRBJ2-1
d_gene: TRBD2
v_gene: TRBV4-3
abundance: many
CDR3nt: TGCGCCAGCAGCCAAGATGCAGCGGGGAGGGATTACAATGAGCAGTTCTTC
CDR3aa: CASSQDAAGRDYNEQFF

j_gene: TRBJ2-2
d_gene: .
v_gene: TRBV6-5
abundance: .
CDR3nt: TGTGCCAGCAGTTACGGACACAACACCGGGGAGCTGTTTTTT
CDR3aa: CASSYGHNTGELFF

j_gene: TRBJ2-3
d_gene: .
v_gene: TRBV7-6
abundance: many
CDR3nt: TGTGCCAGCAGCCCGGCGCCCGTGGATACGCAGTATTTT
CDR3aa: CASSPAPVDTQYF

j_gene: TRBJ2-7
d_gene: .
v_gene: TRBV7-2
abundance: many
CDR3nt: TGTGCCAGCAGCTTAGCTCCAGGGAAGGGCTACGAGCAGTACTTC
CDR3aa: CASSLAPGKGYEQYF

j_gene: TRBJ1-2
d_gene: .
v_gene: TRBV27
abundance: .
CDR3nt: TGTGCCAGCACTCCTCGCTACCCGGCTTACTATGGCTACACCTTC
CDR3aa: CASTPRYPAYYGYTF

j_gene: TRBJ2-3
d_gene: TRBD2
v_gene: TRBV2
abundance: many
CDR3nt: TGTGCCAGATCGGGGACTAGCGAACACACAGATACGCAGTATTTT
CDR3aa: CARSGTSEHTDTQYF

j_gene: TRBJ1-1
d_gene: .
v_gene: TRBV5-3
abundance: many
CDR3nt: TGTGCCAGACTACCTGGGGACACTCTGAACACTGAAGCTTTCTTT
CDR3aa: CARLPGDTLNTEAFF

j_gene: TRBJ2-2
d_gene: TRBD1
v_gene: TRBV7-9
abundance: .
CDR3nt: TGTGCCAGCAGCACAGTTGACAGGGCGAACACCGGGGAGCTGTTTTTT
CDR3aa: CASSTVDRANTGELFF

j_gene: TRBJ2-7
d_gene: .
v_gene: TRBV19
abundance: few
CDR3nt: TGTGCCAGTAGTATAGATGAAGGGGTATCTTTTTACGAGCAGTACTTC
CDR3aa: CASSIDEGVSFYEQYF

j_gene: TRBJ2-7
d_gene: .
v_gene: TRBV30
abundance: many
CDR3nt: TGTGCCTGGAGCGATTCAGCCTACGAGCAGTACTTC
CDR3aa: CAWSDSAYEQYF

j_gene: TRBJ2-1
d_gene: TRBD1
v_gene: TRBV12-3/TRBV12-4
abundance: few
CDR3nt: TGTGCCAGCAGTCTCTGGGACAGTGACTACAATGAGCAGTTCTTC
CDR3aa: CASSLWDSDYNEQFF

j_gene: TRBJ2-7
d_gene: .
v_gene: TRBV27
abundance: many
CDR3nt: TGTGCCAGCAGTGGGACCTCGATCTCCTACGAGCAGTACTTC
CDR3aa: CASSGTSISYEQYF

j_gene: TRBJ2-7
d_gene: TRBD2
v_gene: TRBV20-1
abundance: many
CDR3nt: TGCAGTGCTAGGGAAGCGGGGGGTTCCTACGAGCAGTACTTC
CDR3aa: CSAREAGGSYEQYF

j_gene: TRBJ2-7
d_gene: TRBD2
v_gene: TRBV20-1
abundance: few
CDR3nt: TGCAGTGCAAAAACTAGCGGATCCTACGAGCAGTACTTC
CDR3aa: CSAKTSGSYEQYF

j_gene: TRBJ2-3
d_gene: TRBD2
v_gene: TRBV7-8
abundance: many
CDR3nt: TGTGCCAGCAGCTCCACGTCCGGGACTAGCGGAGATACGCAGTATTTT
CDR3aa: CASSSTSGTSGDTQYF

j_gene: TRBJ2-7
d_gene: .
v_gene: TRBV20-1
abundance: few
CDR3nt: TGCAGTGCTAGAGATATGGGATCCTACGAGCAGTACTTC
CDR3aa: CSARDMGSYEQYF

j_gene: TRBJ1-6
d_gene: .
v_gene: TRBV27
abundance: once
CDR3nt: TGTGCCAGCAGTTTCCTAGAGACCGGTAGTTCACCCCTCCACTTT
CDR3aa: CASSFLETGSSPLHF

j_gene: TRBJ2-3
d_gene: .
v_gene: TRBV24-1
abundance: many
CDR3nt: TGTGCCACCAGTGGGGTGGGACGAGCCCTCACAGATACGCAGTATTTT
CDR3aa: CATSGVGRALTDTQYF

j_gene: TRBJ2-7
d_gene: .
v_gene: TRBV27
abundance: .
CDR3nt: TGTGCCAGCATAGACAGCTCCTACGAGCAGTACTTC
CDR3aa: CASIDSSYEQYF

j_gene: TRBJ1-2
d_gene: .
v_gene: TRBV6-2/TRBV6-3
abundance: many
CDR3nt: TGTGCCAGCAGTTACGGAAACTATGGCTACACCTTC
CDR3aa: CASSYGNYGYTF

j_gene: TRBJ2-7
d_gene: .
v_gene: TRBV6-5
abundance: many
CDR3nt: TGTGCCAGCAGTTACTCCGGGCAGTTCTACGAGCAGTACTTC
CDR3aa: CASSYSGQFYEQYF

j_gene: TRBJ1-3
d_gene: .
v_gene: TRBV12-3/TRBV12-4
abundance: .
CDR3nt: TGTGCCAGCAAAGGGGAGGGATCTGGAGACACCATATATTTT
CDR3aa: CASKGEGSGDTIYF

j_gene: TRBJ2-7
d_gene: TRBD2
v_gene: TRBV6-2/TRBV6-3
abundance: .
CDR3nt: TGTGCCAGCAGTTACCCCGGGACTAGCGCTACCTACGAGCAGTACTTC
CDR3aa: CASSYPGTSATYEQYF

j_gene: TRBJ2-1
d_gene: .
v_gene: TRBV4-3
abundance: many
CDR3nt: TGCGCCAGCAGCCAAGACAGGAGCTCCTACAATGAGCAGTTCTTC
CDR3aa: CASSQDRSSYNEQFF